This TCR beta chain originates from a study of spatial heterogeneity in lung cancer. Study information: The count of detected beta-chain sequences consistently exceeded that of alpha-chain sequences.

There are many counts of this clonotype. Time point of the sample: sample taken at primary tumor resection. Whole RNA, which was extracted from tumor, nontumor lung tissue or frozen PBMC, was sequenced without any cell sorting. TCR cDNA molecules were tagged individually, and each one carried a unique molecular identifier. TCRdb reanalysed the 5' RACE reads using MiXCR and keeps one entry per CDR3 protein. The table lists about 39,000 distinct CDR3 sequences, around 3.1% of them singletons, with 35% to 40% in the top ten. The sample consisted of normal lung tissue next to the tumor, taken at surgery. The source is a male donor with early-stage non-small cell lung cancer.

Here the CDR3 reads CASSPGQQYNSPLHF. The CDR3 nucleotides are TGTGCCAGCAGCCCGGGACAGCAATATAATTCACCCCTCCACTTT. The V call is TRBV9, the J call TRBJ1-6; 7 bases are shared with TRBD1. The CDR3 contains 15 residues. With V trimmed by 4 bases and J by 4 bases, 5 bases remained unmatched. Germline values: CDR1 SGDLS, CDR2 YYNGEE.